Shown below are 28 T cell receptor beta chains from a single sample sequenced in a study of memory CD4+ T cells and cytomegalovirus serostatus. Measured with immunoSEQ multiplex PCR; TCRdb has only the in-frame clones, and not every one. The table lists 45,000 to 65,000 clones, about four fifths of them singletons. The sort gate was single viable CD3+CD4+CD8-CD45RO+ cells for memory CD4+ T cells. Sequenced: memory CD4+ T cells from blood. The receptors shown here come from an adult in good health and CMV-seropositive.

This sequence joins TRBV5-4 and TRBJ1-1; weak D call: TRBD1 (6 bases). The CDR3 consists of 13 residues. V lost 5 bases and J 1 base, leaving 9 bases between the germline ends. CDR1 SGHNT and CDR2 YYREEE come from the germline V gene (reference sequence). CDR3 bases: TGTGCCAGCAGGGGACAACCGAACACTGAAGCTTTCTTT. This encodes CASRGQPNTEAFF.

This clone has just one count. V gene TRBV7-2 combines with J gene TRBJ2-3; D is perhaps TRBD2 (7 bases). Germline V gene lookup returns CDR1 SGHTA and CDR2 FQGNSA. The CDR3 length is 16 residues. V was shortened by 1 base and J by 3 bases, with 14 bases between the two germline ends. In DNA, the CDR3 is TGTGCCAGCAGCTTAGGAGGGGGGGGCCGGACAGATACGCAGTATTTT. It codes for CASSLGGGGRTDTQYF. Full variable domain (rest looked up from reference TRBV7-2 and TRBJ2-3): GAGVSQSPSNKVTEKGKDVELRCDPISGHTALYWYRQSLGQGLEFLIYFQGNSAPDKSGLPSDRFSAERTGGSVSTLTIQRTQQEDSAVYLCASSLGGGGRTDTQYFGPGTRLTVL.

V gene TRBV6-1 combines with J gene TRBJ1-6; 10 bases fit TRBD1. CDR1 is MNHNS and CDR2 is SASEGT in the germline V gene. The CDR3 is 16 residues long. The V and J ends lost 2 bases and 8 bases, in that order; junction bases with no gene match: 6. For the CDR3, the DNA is TGTGCCAGCAGTGAATGGGTGGGGACAGGGGATTCACCCCTCCACTTT. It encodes CASSEWVGTGDSPLHF.

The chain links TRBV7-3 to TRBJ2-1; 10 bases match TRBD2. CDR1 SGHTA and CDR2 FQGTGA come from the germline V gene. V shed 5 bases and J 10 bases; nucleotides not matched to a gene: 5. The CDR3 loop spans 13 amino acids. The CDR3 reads CASSPRTSGEQFF. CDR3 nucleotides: TGTGCCAGCAGCCCCCGGACTAGCGGCGAGCAGTTCTTC.

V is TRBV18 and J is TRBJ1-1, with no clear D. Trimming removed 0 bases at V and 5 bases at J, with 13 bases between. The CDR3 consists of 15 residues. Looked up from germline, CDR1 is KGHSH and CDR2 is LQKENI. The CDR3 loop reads CASSPPTGRSTEAFF. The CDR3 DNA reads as TGTGCCAGCTCACCACCTACGGGGAGAAGTACTGAAGCTTTCTTT.

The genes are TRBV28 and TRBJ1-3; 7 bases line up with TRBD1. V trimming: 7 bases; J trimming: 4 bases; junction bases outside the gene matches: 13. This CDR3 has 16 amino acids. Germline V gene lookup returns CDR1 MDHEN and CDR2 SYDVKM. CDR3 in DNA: TGTGCCAGCACCCAAGGGGGCCCTGGGGACGGAAACACCATATATTTT. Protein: CASTQGGPGDGNTIYF. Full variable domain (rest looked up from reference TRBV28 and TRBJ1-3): DVKVTQSSRYLVKRTGEKVFLECVQDMDHENMFWYRQDPGLGLRLIYFSYDVKMKEKGDIPEGYSVSREKKERFSLILESASTNQTSMYLCASTQGGPGDGNTIYFGEGSWLTVV.

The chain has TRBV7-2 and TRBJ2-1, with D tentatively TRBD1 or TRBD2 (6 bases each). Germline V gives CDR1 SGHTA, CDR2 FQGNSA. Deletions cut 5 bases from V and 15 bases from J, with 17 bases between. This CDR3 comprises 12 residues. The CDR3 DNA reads TGTGCCAGCAGCAGAACGGGGGCCACCGCGTTCTTC. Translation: CASSRTGATAFF.

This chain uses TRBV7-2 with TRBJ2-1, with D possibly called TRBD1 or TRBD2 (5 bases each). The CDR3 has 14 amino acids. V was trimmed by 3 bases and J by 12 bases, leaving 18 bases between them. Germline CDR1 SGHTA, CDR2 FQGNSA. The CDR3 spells CASSFPLGAGGQFF. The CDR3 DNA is TGTGCCAGCAGCTTTCCCTTAGGTGCTGGGGGGCAGTTCTTC.

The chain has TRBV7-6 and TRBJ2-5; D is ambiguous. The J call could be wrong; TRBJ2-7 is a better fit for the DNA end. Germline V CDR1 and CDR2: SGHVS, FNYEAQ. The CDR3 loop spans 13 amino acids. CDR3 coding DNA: TGTGCCAGCAGCTTAGACTTGTATTACGAGCAGTACTTC. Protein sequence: CASSLDLYYEQYF.

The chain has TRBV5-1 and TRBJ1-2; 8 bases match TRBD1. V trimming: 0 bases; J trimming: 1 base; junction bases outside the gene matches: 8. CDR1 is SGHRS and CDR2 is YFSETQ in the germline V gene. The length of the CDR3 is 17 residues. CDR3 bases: TGCGCCAGCAGCTTGGCGGCAGGGGGCTCCGTTAACTATGGCTACACCTTC. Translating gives CASSLAAGGSVNYGYTF.

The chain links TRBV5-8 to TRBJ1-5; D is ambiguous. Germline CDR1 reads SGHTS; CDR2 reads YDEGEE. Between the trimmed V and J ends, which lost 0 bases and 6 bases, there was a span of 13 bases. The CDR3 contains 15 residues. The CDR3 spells CASSLVGRAGQPQHF. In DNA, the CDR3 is TGTGCCAGCAGCTTGGTAGGGCGCGCCGGTCAGCCCCAGCATTTT.

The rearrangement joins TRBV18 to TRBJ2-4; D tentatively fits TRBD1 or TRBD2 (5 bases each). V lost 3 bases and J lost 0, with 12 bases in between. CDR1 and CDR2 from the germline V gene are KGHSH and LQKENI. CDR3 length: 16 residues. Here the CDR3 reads CASSPTGTVAKNIQYF. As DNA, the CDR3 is TGTGCCAGCTCACCGACCGGGACGGTAGCCAAAAACATTCAGTACTTC.

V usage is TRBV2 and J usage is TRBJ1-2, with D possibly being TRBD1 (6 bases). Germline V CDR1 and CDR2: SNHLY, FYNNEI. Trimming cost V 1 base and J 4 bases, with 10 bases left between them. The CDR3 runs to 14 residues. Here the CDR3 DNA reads TGTGCCAGCAGTGAAGAGGGACACCTCTATGGCTACACCTTC. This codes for CASSEEGHLYGYTF. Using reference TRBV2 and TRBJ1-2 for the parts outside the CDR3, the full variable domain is EPEVTQTPSHQVTQMGQEVILRCVPISNHLYFYWYRQILGQKVEFLVSFYNNEISEKSEIFDDQFSVERPDGSNFTLKIRSTKLEDSAMYFCASSEEGHLYGYTFGSGTRLTVV.

CDR3 amino acids: CASSWAGATNEKLFF. The CDR3 DNA follows: TGTGCCAGCAGCTGGGCGGGGGCCACTAATGAAAAACTGTTTTTT. The rearrangement uses TRBV5-4 and TRBJ1-4; weak D call: TRBD1 (6 bases). Trimming removed 3 bases from V and 2 bases from J, with 11 bases in between. The CDR3 covers 15 residues. Germline V gene data show CDR1 as SGHNT and CDR2 as YYREEE (reference sequence).

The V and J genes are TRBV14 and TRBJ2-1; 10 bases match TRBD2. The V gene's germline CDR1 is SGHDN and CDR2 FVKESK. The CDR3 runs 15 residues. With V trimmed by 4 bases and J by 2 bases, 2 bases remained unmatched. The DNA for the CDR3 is TGTGCCAGCAGCCGAGCGGGGGGGCCCTACAATGAGCAGTTCTTC. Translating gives CASSRAGGPYNEQFF.

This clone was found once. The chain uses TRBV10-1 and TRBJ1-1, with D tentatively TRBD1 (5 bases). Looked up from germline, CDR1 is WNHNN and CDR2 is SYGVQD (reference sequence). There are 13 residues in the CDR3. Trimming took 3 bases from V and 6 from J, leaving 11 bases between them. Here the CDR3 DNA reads TGCGCCAGCAGTGACCGGGGGTGGGCTGAAGCTTTCTTT. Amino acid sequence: CASSDRGWAEAFF.

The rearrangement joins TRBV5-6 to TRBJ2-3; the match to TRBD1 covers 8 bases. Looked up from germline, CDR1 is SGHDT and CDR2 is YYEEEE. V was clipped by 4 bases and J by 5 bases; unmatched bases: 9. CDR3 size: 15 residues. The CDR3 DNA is TGTGCCAGCAGCGTGTCAGGGACAGGAGTAGATACGCAGTATTTT. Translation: CASSVSGTGVDTQYF.

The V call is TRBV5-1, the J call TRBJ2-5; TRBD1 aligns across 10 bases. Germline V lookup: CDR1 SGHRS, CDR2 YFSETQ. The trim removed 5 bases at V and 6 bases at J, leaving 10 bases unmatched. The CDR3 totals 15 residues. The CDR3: CASRPGTGERKTQYF. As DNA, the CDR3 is TGCGCCAGCAGACCCGGGACAGGGGAAAGGAAGACCCAGTACTTC.

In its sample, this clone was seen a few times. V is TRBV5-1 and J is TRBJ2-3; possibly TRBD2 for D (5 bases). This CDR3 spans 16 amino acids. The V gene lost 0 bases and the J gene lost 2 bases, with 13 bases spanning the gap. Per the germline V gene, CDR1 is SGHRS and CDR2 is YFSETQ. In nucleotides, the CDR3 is TGCGCCAGCAGCTTGGGGTGGGCTAGCAACACAGATACGCAGTATTTT. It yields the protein CASSLGWASNTDTQYF.

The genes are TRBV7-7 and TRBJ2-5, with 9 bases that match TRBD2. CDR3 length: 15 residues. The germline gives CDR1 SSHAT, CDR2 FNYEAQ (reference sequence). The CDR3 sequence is CASAFGAGGQETQYF. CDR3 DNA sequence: TGTGCTAGCGCTTTCGGTGCGGGAGGGCAAGAGACCCAGTACTTC.

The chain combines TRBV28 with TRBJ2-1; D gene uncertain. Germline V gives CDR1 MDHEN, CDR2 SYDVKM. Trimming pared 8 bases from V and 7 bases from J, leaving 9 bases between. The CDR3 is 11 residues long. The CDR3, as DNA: TGTGCCAGCCAAATCAAAAATGAGCAGTTCTTC. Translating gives CASQIKNEQFF. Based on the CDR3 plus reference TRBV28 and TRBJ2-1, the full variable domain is DVKVTQSSRYLVKRTGEKVFLECVQDMDHENMFWYRQDPGLGLRLIYFSYDVKMKEKGDIPEGYSVSREKKERFSLILESASTNQTSMYLCASQIKNEQFFGPGTRLTVL.

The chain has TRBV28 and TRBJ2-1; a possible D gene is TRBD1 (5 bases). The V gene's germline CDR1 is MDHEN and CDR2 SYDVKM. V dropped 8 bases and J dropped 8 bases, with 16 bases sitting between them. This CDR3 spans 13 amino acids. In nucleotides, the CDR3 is TGTGCCAGCGGGCAGGGATCCTTCGATGAGCAGTTCTTC. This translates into CASGQGSFDEQFF.

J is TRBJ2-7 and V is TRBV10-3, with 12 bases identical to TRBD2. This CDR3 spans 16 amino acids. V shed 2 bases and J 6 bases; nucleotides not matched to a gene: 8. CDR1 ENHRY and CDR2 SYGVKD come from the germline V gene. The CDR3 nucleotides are TGTGCCATCAGTGAGGGTCTAGCGGGGGGGCGAGGCGAGCAGTACTTC. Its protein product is CAISEGLAGGRGEQYF.

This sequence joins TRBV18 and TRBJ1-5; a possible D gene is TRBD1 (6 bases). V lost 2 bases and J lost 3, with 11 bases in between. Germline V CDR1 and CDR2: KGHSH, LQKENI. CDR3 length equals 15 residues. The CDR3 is CASSPSGGYNQPQHF. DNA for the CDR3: TGTGCCAGCTCACCATCCGGGGGCTACAATCAGCCCCAGCATTTT.

CDR3 residues: CASSSSPTLYQETQYF. The CDR3, as DNA: TGCGCCAGCAGCTCGTCCCCGACTCTGTACCAAGAGACCCAGTACTTC. The rearrangement links TRBV5-1 to TRBJ2-5, with D uncertain. The CDR3 totals 16 residues. V lost 3 bases to trimming and J lost 0 bases, with 15 bases between them. The germline V gene has CDR1 SGHRS and CDR2 YFSETQ.

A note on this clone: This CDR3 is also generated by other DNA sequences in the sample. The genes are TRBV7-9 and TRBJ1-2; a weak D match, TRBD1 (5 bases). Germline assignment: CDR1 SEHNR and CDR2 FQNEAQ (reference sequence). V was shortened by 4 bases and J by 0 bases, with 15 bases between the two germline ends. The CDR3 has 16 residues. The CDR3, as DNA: TGTGCCAGCAGCTATGACAGACGAAATGCTAACTATGGCTACACCTTC. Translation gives CASSYDRRNANYGYTF.

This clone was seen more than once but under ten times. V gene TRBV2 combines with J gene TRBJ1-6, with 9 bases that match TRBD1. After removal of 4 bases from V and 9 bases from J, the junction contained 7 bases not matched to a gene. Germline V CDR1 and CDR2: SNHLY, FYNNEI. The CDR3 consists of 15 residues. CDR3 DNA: TGTGCCAGCAGTGGGCCCGGGACAGGGAGTTCACCCCTCCACTTT. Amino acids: CASSGPGTGSSPLHF.

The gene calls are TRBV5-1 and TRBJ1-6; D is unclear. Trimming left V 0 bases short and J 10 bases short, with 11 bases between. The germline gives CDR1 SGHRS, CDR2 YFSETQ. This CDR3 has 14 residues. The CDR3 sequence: CASSLAGFSSPLHF. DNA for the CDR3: TGCGCCAGCAGCTTGGCCGGGTTTAGCTCACCCCTCCACTTT.